This T cell receptor beta chain derives from a study of cytomegalovirus exposure and HLA in healthy donors. The PCR ran on 60 Vbeta and 13 Jbeta primers. Profiling relied on immunoSEQ multiplex PCR, and the TCRdb table lists in-frame clones only, not all of them. Found here are over 130,000 clones, 70% of them singletons; the top ten hold 1.5% to 2%. This receptor was taken from a woman aged 25-40 years in good health and CMV-seronegative. Specimen: PBMCs.

The CDR3 loop is CASSPGMTYEQYF. In nucleotides, the CDR3 is TGTGCCAGCAGTCCGGGGATGACCTACGAGCAGTACTTC. The gene calls are TRBV27 and TRBJ2-7, with D perhaps TRBD2 (5 bases). The CDR3 has 13 residues. Deletions cut 5 bases from V and 2 bases from J, with 10 bases between. CDR1 is MNHEY and CDR2 is SMNVEV in the germline V gene (reference sequence).